This T cell receptor (beta chain) was captured in a study of blood T cells in healthy people across ages. Through a sample-barcoded 5' primer and a J-beta primer mix, a second PCR was run for about 6 to 11 cycles. TCRdb called the 5' RACE reads again in MiXCR, with one record for every CDR3 protein. This sample has approximately 1,000,000 distinct CDR3 sequences, with around two fifths found just once. The junction had 8 bases not matched to a gene; V was cut back by 1 base and J by 8 bases. The germline gives CDR1 SGHVS, CDR2 FNYEAQ. There are 16 residues in the CDR3. J is TRBJ1-4 and V is TRBV7-6; TRBD1 matches at 9 bases. The source of this sequence is a young man in good health. The material sequenced was blood. The CDR3 loop reads CASSLEPGTGLEKLFF. The CDR3 DNA is TGTGCCAGCAGCTTAGAGCCCGGGACAGGGCTAGAAAAACTGTTTTTT. Together with reference TRBV7-6 and TRBJ1-4, the CDR3 gives the full variable domain: GAGVSQSPRYKVTKRGQDVALRCDPISGHVSLYWYRQALGQGPEFLTYFNYEAQQDKSGLPNDRFSAERPEGSISTLTIQRTEQRDSAMYRCASSLEPGTGLEKLFFGSGTQLSVL.